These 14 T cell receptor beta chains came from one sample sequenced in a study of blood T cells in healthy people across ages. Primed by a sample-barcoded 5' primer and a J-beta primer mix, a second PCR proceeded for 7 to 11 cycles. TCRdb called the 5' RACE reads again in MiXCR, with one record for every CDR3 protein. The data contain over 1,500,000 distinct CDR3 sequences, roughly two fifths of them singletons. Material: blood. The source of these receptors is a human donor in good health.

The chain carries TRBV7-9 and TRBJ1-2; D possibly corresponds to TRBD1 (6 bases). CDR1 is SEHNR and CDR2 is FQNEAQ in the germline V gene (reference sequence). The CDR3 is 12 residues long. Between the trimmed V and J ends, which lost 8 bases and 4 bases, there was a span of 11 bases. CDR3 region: CASDKDSYGYTF. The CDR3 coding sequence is TGTGCCAGCGACAAGGACAGCTATGGCTACACCTTC.

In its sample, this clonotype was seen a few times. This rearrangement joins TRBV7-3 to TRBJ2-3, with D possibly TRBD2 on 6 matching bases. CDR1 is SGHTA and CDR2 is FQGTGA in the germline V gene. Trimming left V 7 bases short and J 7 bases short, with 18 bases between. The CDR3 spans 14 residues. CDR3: CASTSGGKSNTQYF. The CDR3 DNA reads TGTGCCAGCACCTCGGGCGGGAAATCGAATACGCAGTATTTT.

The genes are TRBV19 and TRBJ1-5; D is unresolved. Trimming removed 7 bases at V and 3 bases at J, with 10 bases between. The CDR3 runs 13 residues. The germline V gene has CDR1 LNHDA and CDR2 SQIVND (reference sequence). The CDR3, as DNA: TGTGCCAGTAAAGACGGACCCAATCAGCCCCAGCATTTT. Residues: CASKDGPNQPQHF.

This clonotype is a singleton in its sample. CDR3 sequence (DNA): TGTGCCACCTTACAGGGGAGCAATCAGCCCCAGCATTTT. This translates into CATLQGSNQPQHF. The genes are TRBV6-6 and TRBJ1-5, with 7 bases identical to TRBD1. This CDR3 region has 13 residues. Germline-derived CDR1 and CDR2 are MNHNY and SVGAGI (reference sequence). V was pared by 10 bases and J by 1 base, with 4 bases of the junction left unmatched.

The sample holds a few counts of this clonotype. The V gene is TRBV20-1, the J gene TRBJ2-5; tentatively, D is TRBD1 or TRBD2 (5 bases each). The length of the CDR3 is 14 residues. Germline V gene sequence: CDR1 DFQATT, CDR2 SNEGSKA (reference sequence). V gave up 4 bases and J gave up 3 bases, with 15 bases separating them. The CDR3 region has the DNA TGCAGTGCTAATTCCGGGACGATCGAAGAGACCCAGTACTTC. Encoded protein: CSANSGTIEETQYF.

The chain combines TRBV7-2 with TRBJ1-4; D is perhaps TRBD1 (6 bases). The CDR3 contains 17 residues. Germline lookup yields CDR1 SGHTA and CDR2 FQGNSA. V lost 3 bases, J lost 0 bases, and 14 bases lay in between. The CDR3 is CASSFTTGRATNEKLFF. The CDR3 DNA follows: TGTGCCAGCAGCTTTACGACAGGACGAGCAACTAATGAAAAACTGTTTTTT.

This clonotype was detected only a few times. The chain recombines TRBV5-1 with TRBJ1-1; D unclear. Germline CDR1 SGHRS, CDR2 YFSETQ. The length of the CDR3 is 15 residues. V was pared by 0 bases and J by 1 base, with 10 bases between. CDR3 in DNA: TGCGCCAGCAGCTTGGGGGTATTACAGAACACTGAAGCTTTCTTT. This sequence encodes CASSLGVLQNTEAFF.

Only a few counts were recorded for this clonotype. The CDR3 here is CASSAPRTANTEAFF. The CDR3 nucleotides are TGTGCCAGTAGTGCTCCCCGGACAGCGAACACTGAAGCTTTCTTT. J is TRBJ1-1 and V is TRBV19; perhaps TRBD1 as D (6 bases). This CDR3 region has 15 residues. Deletions cut 5 bases from V and 1 base from J, with 14 bases between. Germline-derived CDR1 and CDR2 are LNHDA and SQIVND (reference sequence).

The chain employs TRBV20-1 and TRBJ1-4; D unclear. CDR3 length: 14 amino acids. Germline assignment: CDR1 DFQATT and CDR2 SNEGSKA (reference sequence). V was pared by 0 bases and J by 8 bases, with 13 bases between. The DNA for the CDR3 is TGCAGTGCTAGAGATCTGGGCAGCGGGGAAAAACTGTTTTTT. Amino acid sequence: CSARDLGSGEKLFF.

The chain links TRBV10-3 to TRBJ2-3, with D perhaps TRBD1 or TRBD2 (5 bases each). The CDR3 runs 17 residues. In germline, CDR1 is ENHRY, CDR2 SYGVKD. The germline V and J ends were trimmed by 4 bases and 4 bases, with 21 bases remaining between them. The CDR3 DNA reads TGTGCCATCAGTGCACAAATTCCGGGGCCCCTTGCAGATACGCAGTATTTT. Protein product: CAISAQIPGPLADTQYF.

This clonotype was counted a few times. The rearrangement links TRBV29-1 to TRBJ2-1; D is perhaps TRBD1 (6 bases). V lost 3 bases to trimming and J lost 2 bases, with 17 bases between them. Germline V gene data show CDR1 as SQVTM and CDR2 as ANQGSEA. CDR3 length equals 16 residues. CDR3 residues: CSVDGDNSDPYNEQFF. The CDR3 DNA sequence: TGCAGCGTTGATGGGGACAACTCAGACCCCTACAATGAGCAGTTCTTC.

CDR3 amino acids: CASSYSRGYQPQHF. The CDR3 region has the DNA TGTGCCAGCAGTTACTCGAGGGGATATCAGCCCCAGCATTTT. V and J are TRBV6-2 or TRBV6-3 and TRBJ1-5; perhaps TRBD1 as D (5 bases). Germline loops: CDR1 MNHEY, CDR2 SVGEGT. V dropped 0 bases and J dropped 5 bases, with 8 bases sitting between them. CDR3 length equals 14 residues.

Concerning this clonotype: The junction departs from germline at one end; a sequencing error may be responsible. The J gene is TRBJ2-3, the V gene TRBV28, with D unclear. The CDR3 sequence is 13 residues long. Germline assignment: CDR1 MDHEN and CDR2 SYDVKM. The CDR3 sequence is CTSTLDGADTQYF. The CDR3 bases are TGTACCAGCACCCTGGACGGAGCAGATACGCAGTATTTT.

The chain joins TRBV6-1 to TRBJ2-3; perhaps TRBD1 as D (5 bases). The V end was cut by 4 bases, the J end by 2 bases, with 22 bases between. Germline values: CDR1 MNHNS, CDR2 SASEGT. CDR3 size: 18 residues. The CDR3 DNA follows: TGTGCCAGCAGTGGAGGACAAGGGTCTTTTAGGCCCACAGATACGCAGTATTTT. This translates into CASSGGQGSFRPTDTQYF.